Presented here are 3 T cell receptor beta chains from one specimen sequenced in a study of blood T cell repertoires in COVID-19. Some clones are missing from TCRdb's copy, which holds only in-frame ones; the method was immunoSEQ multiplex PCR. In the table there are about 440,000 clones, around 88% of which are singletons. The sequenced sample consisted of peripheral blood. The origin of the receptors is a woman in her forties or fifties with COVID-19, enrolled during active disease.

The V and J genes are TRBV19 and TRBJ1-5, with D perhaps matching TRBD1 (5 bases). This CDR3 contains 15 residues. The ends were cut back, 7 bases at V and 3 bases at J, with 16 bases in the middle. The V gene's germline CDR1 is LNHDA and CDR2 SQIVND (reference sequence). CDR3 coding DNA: TGTGCCAGTAACCCCGCGGGGCAGATCAATCAGCCCCAGCATTTT. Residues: CASNPAGQINQPQHF.

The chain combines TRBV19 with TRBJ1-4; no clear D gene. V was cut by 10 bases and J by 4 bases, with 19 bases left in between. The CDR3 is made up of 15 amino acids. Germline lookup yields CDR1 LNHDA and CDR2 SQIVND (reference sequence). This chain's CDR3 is CATQGRIRGNEKLFF. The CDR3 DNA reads TGTGCCACCCAAGGAAGGATTCGGGGTAATGAAAAACTGTTTTTT.

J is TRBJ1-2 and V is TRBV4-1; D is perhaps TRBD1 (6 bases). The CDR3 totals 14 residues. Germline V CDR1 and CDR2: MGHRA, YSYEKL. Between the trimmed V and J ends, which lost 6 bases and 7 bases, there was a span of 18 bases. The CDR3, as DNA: TGCGCCAGCAGACAGGTCAGGGGTGATGGTGGCTACACCTTC. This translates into CASRQVRGDGGYTF.